This T cell receptor (beta chain) was identified during a study of tumor-infiltrating lymphocytes in primary liver carcinoma. Across the whole study: The study included patients who were men and women aged 30 to 69 years.

TCR beta cDNA was reverse-transcribed from about 500 ng of total RNA. The reaction used a constant-region primer and ProtoScript II reverse transcriptase. Slightly modified ARM-PCR served as the procedure for the TCR beta libraries. These libraries came from three rounds of nested multiplex PCR. Investigators reported that the first two PCR rounds, at roughly 10 cycles each, used TRBV1-TRBV30 forward primers with a C-beta reverse primer. One entry per CDR3 protein results from TCRdb running MiXCR on the multiplex PCR reads. This repertoire shows around 120,000 distinct CDR3 sequences, roughly 75% found once; its top ten account for 8.1%. The CDR3 is 14 residues long. Looked up from germline, CDR1 is MNHEY and CDR2 is SVGEGT. V shed 8 bases and J 6 bases; nucleotides not matched to a gene: 9. Between about 17 and 34 mg of unsorted bulk tissue served as the source from which RNA and DNA were co-extracted. Primary liver carcinoma in the patients was surgically resected.

In this sample, this clonotype turned up many times. The chain is built from TRBV6-2 or TRBV6-3 and TRBJ2-7, with TRBD1 matching over 11 bases. The sample was tumor-adjacent normal liver tissue. This TCR derives from a woman aged 55-70 years with primary liver carcinoma and hepatitis B virus infection. CDR3 sequence: CASQVAGTGGEQYF. In DNA, the CDR3 is TGTGCCAGCCAGGTGGCCGGGACAGGGGGCGAGCAGTACTTC.